These 2 T cell receptor beta chains came from one sample sequenced in a study of T cells in Graves' hyperthyroidism and ophthalmopathy. Authors of the study amplified TCR beta CDR3 regions from RNA transcripts. The HTBI primer set drove a first-round RT-PCR of the TCR CDR3. TCRdb independently ran MiXCR on the multiplex PCR reads; one entry per CDR3 protein. The data show about 250,000 distinct CDR3 sequences, with more than 20% seen just once and around 40% held by the top ten. Material: blood. These receptors all come from a woman aged 40 to 55 with Graves' ophthalmopathy.

There are many counts of this clonotype. This chain uses TRBV20-1 with TRBJ1-5, with 9 bases matching TRBD1. Germline-derived CDR1 and CDR2 are DFQATT and SNEGSKA (reference sequence). The CDR3 runs 18 residues. V was pared by 3 bases and J by 0 bases, with 12 bases of the junction left unmatched. DNA of the CDR3: TGCAGTGCTAGGATACGGGACAGGGACATTAATAGCAATCAGCCCCAGCATTTT. Translating it yields CSARIRDRDINSNQPQHF.

The sample holds one count of this clonotype. The V and J genes are TRBV6-5 and TRBJ2-5, with TRBD2 as a possible D gene (5 bases). This CDR3 contains 13 residues. Germline V gene sequence: CDR1 MNHEY, CDR2 SVGAGI. The V end was cut by 0 bases, the J end by 5 bases, with 7 bases between. The CDR3 DNA follows: TGTGCCAGCAGTTACTCGACGGGGGAGACCCAGTACTTC. It translates to CASSYSTGETQYF.